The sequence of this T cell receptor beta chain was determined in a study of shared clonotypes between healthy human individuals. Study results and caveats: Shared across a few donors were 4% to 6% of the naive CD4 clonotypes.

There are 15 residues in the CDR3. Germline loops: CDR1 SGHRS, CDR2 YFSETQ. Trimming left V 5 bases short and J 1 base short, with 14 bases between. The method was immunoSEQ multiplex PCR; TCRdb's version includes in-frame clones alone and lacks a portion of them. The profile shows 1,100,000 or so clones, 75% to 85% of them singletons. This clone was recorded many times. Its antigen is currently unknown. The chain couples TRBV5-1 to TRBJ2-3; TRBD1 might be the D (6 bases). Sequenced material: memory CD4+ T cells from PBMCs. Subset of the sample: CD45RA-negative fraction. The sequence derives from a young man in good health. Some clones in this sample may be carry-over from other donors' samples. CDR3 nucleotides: TGCGCCAGCAGAGGGGGTCTCCCACGCACAGATACGCAGTATTTT. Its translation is CASRGGLPRTDTQYF.